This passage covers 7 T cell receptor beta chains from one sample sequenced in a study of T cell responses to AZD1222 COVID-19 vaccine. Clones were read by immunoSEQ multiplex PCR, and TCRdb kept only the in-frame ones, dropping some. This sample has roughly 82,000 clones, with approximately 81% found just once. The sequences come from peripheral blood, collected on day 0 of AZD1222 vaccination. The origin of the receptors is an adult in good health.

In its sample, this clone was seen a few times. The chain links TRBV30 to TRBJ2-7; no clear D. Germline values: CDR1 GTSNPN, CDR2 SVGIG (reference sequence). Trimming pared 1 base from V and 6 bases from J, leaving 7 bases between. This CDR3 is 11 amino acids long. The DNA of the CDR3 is TGTGCCTGGAGTGCTCAGTCCGAGCAGTACTTC. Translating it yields CAWSAQSEQYF. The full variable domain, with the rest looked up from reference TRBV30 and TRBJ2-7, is SQTIHQWPATLVQPVGSPLSLECTVEGTSNPNLYWYRQAAGRGLQLLFYSVGIGQISSEVPQNLSASRPQDRQFILSSKKLLLSDSGFYLCAWSAQSEQYFGPGTRLTVT.

CDR3 in DNA: TGTGCCAGTAGTAAAGGGACAGGTAGCTCCTACGAGCAGTACTTC. Protein product: CASSKGTGSSYEQYF. The chain combines TRBV19 with TRBJ2-7, with TRBD1 matching 8 bases. The junction had 5 bases not matched to a gene; V was cut back by 4 bases and J by 0 bases. CDR1 is LNHDA, CDR2 SQIVND, per germline (reference sequence). CDR3 size: 15 residues.

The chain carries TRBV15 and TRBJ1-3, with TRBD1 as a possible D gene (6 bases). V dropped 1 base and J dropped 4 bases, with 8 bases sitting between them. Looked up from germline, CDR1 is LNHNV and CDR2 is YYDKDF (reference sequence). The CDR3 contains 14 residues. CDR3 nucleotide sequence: TGTGCCACCAGCAGAGTGGGACACGGAAACACCATATATTTT. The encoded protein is CATSRVGHGNTIYF.

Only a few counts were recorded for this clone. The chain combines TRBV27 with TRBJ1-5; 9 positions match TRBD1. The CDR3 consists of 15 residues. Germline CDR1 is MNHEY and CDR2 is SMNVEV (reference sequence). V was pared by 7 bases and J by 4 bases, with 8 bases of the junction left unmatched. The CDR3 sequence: CASTEDRGGNQPQHF. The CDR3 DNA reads TGTGCCAGCACCGAGGACAGGGGTGGGAATCAGCCCCAGCATTTT.

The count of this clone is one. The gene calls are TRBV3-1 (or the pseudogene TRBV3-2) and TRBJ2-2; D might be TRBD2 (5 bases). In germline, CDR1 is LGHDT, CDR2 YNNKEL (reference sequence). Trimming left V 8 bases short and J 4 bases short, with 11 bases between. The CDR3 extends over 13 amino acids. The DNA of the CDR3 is TGTGCCAGCGGGATAGCGAGCACCGGGGAGCTGTTTTTT. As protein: CASGIASTGELFF.

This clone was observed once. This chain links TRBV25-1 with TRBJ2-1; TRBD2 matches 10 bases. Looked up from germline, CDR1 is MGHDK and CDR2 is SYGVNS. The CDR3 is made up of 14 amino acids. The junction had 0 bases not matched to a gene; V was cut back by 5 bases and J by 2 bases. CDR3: CASSLAGAYNEQFF. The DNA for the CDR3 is TGTGCCAGCAGTCTAGCGGGGGCCTACAATGAGCAGTTCTTC.

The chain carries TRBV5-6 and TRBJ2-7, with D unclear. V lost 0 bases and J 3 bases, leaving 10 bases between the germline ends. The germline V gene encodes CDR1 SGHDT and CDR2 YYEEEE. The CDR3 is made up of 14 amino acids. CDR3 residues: CASSLAPRFYEQYF. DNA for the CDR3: TGTGCCAGCAGCTTGGCACCAAGATTCTACGAGCAGTACTTC.